The 21 T cell receptor beta chains presented below share a single source sample, sequenced in a study of human T cells and chemical hapten exposure (dated by TCRdb to the early 2020s). The sample's time point label is to be understood as: patch test 2, 6 weeks after DPC sensitization. The sample's treatment or condition, from its label and the paper: therapeutic diphenylcyclopropenone sensitization with weekly scalp DPC. The library was produced with RACE. TCRdb names NextSeq 500 as the instrument used. Starting from the raw public reads, TCRdb applied fastp trimming at Q25, assembled clones with MiXCR and retained in-frame beta chains. Duplicate CDR3 protein sequences are folded into a single record with the most common DNA and genes. The sample profile shows fewer than 100,000 distinct CDR3 sequences; around 10% of them were found once. The ten largest account for around 1.6% of the sample. The sample in question was whole blood, obtained in connection with sensitization to the hapten diphenylcyclopropenone (DPC). These TCRs come from a man aged 18 to 30 with alopecia areata. Some clones in this sample may be carry-over from other donors' samples.

This clonotype was detected many times. The chain employs TRBV7-9 and TRBJ2-1, with 9 bases identical to TRBD2. The V gene end was trimmed by 5 bases and the J gene end by 1 base; junction bases not matched to a gene: 6. CDR1 and CDR2 from the germline V gene are SEHNR and FQNEAQ (reference sequence). The CDR3 has 16 amino acids. The CDR3 protein is CASSTLAGSSYNEQFF. The CDR3, as DNA: TGTGCCAGCAGCACTCTAGCGGGGTCGTCCTACAATGAGCAGTTCTTC. Full variable domain (rest looked up from reference TRBV7-9 and TRBJ2-1): DTGVSQNPRHKITKRGQNVTFRCDPISEHNRLYWYRQTLGQGPEFLTYFQNEAQLEKSRLLSDRFSAERPKGSFSTLEIQRTEQGDSAMYLCASSTLAGSSYNEQFFGPGTRLTVL.

This clonotype occurred a few times. V gene TRBV7-9 combines with J gene TRBJ1-1; the match to TRBD1 covers 7 bases. The CDR3 length is 13 residues. Trimming took 6 bases from V and 3 from J; bases not matched to a gene: 4. The germline V gene has CDR1 SEHNR and CDR2 FQNEAQ (reference sequence). The CDR3 nucleotides read TGTGCCAGCAGTAGCGACAGGGACACTGAAGCTTTCTTT. Protein: CASSSDRDTEAFF.

This clonotype occurred once. The chain is built from TRBV9 and TRBJ1-4; 9 bases line up with TRBD1. The CDR3 is made up of 14 amino acids. From germline, CDR1 is SGDLS and CDR2 YYNGEE. V shed 2 bases, J shed 8 bases, and the junction held 4 bases outside the gene matches. The CDR3 DNA sequence: TGTGCCAGCAGCGTCGGGACAGGGAACGAAAAACTGTTTTTT. Translated, it gives CASSVGTGNEKLFF.

V usage is TRBV7-6 and J usage is TRBJ2-2; unclear D gene. Germline values: CDR1 SGHVS, CDR2 FNYEAQ. The length of the CDR3 is 12 residues. The V and J ends lost 7 bases and 4 bases respectively, with 7 bases between them. The CDR3 DNA follows: TGTGCCAGCACACTTTTCACCGGGGAGCTGTTTTTT. Translated, it gives CASTLFTGELFF.

V is TRBV20-1 and J is TRBJ1-5; 7 bases map to TRBD1. This CDR3 comprises 12 residues. Germline V gene lookup returns CDR1 DFQATT and CDR2 SNEGSKA (reference sequence). The J segment lost 4 bases and the V segment lost 5 bases, leaving 2 bases of the junction unmatched. The CDR3 loop is CSAGTVNQPQHF. The DNA for the CDR3 is TGCAGTGCTGGGACAGTAAATCAGCCCCAGCATTTT.

The chain has TRBV7-2 and TRBJ2-7; 7 nucleotides match TRBD2. Per germline, CDR1 SGHTA and CDR2 FQGNSA. The ends lost 1 base at V and 0 bases at J; junction bases unmatched: 9. The CDR3 has 17 residues. The CDR3: CASSLGFRASGSYEQYF. The CDR3 DNA reads TGTGCCAGCAGCTTAGGCTTCCGGGCTAGCGGCTCCTACGAGCAGTACTTC. Complete variable domain (other parts from reference TRBV7-2 and TRBJ2-7): GAGVSQSPSNKVTEKGKDVELRCDPISGHTALYWYRQSLGQGLEFLIYFQGNSAPDKSGLPSDRFSAERTGGSVSTLTIQRTQQEDSAVYLCASSLGFRASGSYEQYFGPGTRLTVT.

The chain has TRBV29-1 and TRBJ1-2, with D unresolved. The germline CDR1 and CDR2 sequences are SQVTM and ANQGSEA. The CDR3 spans 15 residues. The V end was cut by 0 bases, the J end by 2 bases, with 13 bases between. CDR3 sequence (DNA): TGCAGCGTTGAAGATCGAGGGTCCCACAACTATGGCTACACCTTC. This encodes CSVEDRGSHNYGYTF.

This clonotype was counted at least ten times. The chain recombines TRBV29-1 with TRBJ1-2; no clear D. V lost 4 bases to trimming and J lost 1 base, with 10 bases between them. There are 13 residues in the CDR3. Germline CDR1 reads SQVTM; CDR2 reads ANQGSEA. In DNA, the CDR3 is TGCAGCGTTGCACAGTTAGATAACTATGGCTACACCTTC. Translation gives CSVAQLDNYGYTF.

This clonotype has only a few counts. V and J are TRBV6-2 or TRBV6-3 and TRBJ2-7; the match to TRBD2 covers 10 bases. The ends lost 4 bases at V and 4 bases at J; junction bases unmatched: 1. The V gene's germline CDR1 is MNHEY and CDR2 SVGEGT. The CDR3 has 13 residues. Here the CDR3 reads CASSLTSGYEQYF. The CDR3 nucleotides are TGTGCCAGCAGTTTGACTAGCGGGTACGAGCAGTACTTC.

This clonotype was detected many times. The chain is built from TRBV6-2 or TRBV6-3 and TRBJ1-2; no firm D call. Trimming pared 4 bases from V and 8 bases from J, leaving 8 bases between. The germline V gene encodes CDR1 MNHEY and CDR2 SVGEGT. The CDR3 consists of 11 residues. The CDR3 DNA sequence: TGTGCCAGCAGTTGGGCCTGGGGCTACACCTTC. It yields the protein CASSWAWGYTF.

This clonotype was detected a few times. The rearrangement links TRBV24-1 to TRBJ2-3; D is uncertain. Trimming took off 4 bases at V and 4 bases at J, with 14 bases between the two ends. Germline lookup yields CDR1 KGHDR and CDR2 SFDVKD. The length of the CDR3 is 15 residues. The CDR3 here is CATSDPVKRADTQYF. The CDR3 DNA reads TGTGCCACCAGTGACCCTGTTAAAAGGGCAGATACGCAGTATTTT.

This sequence joins TRBV4-2 and TRBJ1-2; 8 nucleotides match TRBD1. The CDR3 totals 15 residues. The V segment lost 6 bases and the J segment 6 bases; nucleotides outside the gene matches: 12. Germline V gives CDR1 LGHNA, CDR2 YNFKEQ. The CDR3, as DNA: TGTGCCAGCAGTCACCTCCTGGGACAGGACGATGGCTACACCTTC. Translation: CASSHLLGQDDGYTF.

The CDR3, as DNA: TGTGCCAGCAGCAAGACCTCCAAAGAGACCCAGTACTTC. This encodes CASSKTSKETQYF. This chain joins TRBV21-1 and TRBJ2-5; the table names TRBD2, a call not compared with the DNA. TRBV21-1 is deemed a pseudogene. The CDR3 contains 13 residues.

The chain joins TRBV29-1 to TRBJ1-1; no firm D call. V lost 4 bases to trimming and J lost 0 bases, with 9 bases between them. Looked up from germline, CDR1 is SQVTM and CDR2 is ANQGSEA. This CDR3 region has 13 residues. The CDR3 nucleotides read TGCAGCGTTGGATTGCCCGTGAACACTGAAGCTTTCTTT. Amino acid sequence: CSVGLPVNTEAFF.

The V gene is TRBV7-9, the J gene TRBJ2-5, with D unresolved. The germline CDR1 and CDR2 sequences are SEHNR and FQNEAQ (reference sequence). The CDR3 extends over 13 amino acids. The V gene lost 6 bases and the J gene lost 2 bases, with 10 bases spanning the gap. As DNA, the CDR3 is TGTGCCAGCAGTTCATCTAGGCAAGAGACCCAGTACTTC. It is translated as CASSSSRQETQYF.

V and J are TRBV20-1 and TRBJ1-1, with TRBD1 as a possible D gene (5 bases). Germline CDR1 reads DFQATT; CDR2 reads SNEGSKA (reference sequence). The length of the CDR3 is 14 residues. V was pared by 0 bases and J by 2 bases, with 10 bases between. CDR3 DNA: TGCAGTGCTAGAGATCAGGGATTCAACACTGAAGCTTTCTTT. Residues: CSARDQGFNTEAFF.

This clonotype was picked up a small number of times. The chain carries TRBV29-1 and TRBJ2-5, with 8 bases matching TRBD1. Germline V gives CDR1 SQVTM, CDR2 ANQGSEA. Germline trimming cut 7 bases from V and 2 bases from J; bases unmatched to any gene: 9. The CDR3 is 14 amino acids. The CDR3 loop is CSASPGGGQETQYF. CDR3 DNA sequence: TGCAGCGCCTCACCAGGGGGCGGGCAAGAGACCCAGTACTTC.

This clonotype was picked up a small number of times. This chain joins TRBV7-3 and TRBJ2-4; the D gene is possibly TRBD1 (6 bases). The CDR3 length is 16 residues. Germline V CDR1 and CDR2: SGHTA, FQGTGA. Trimming stripped 0 bases from V and 1 base from J, with 10 bases between. CDR3 nucleotides: TGTGCCAGCAGCTTAACTCCAGGGGAGGCCAAAAACATTCAGTACTTC. Its protein is CASSLTPGEAKNIQYF.

This clonotype was seen a few times. The rearrangement uses TRBV7-2 and TRBJ2-1, with D perhaps matching TRBD2 (7 bases). Germline V gene data show CDR1 as SGHTA and CDR2 as FQGNSA. The CDR3 sequence is 16 residues long. Trimming removed 5 bases from V and 2 bases from J, with 16 bases in between. CDR3 bases: TGTGCCAGCAGCCCGAACCGGGGGGACACCTACAATGAGCAGTTCTTC. This sequence encodes CASSPNRGDTYNEQFF.

In DNA form, the CDR3 reads TGTGCCAGCAGCGTAGACGGGGGCTCCTATAATTCACCCCTCCACTTT. Translation gives CASSVDGGSYNSPLHF. The rearrangement uses TRBV9 and TRBJ1-6; D might be TRBD1 (5 bases). Per germline, CDR1 SGDLS and CDR2 YYNGEE. The CDR3 loop spans 16 amino acids. V lost 0 bases to trimming and J lost 0 bases, with 7 bases between them.

The sample holds many counts of this clonotype. CDR3: CASSLEEKQYF. The DNA of the CDR3 is TGCGCCAGCAGCTTGGAGGAGAAGCAGTACTTC. This chain uses TRBV5-1 with TRBJ2-7; the D is unclear. The V end was cut by 0 bases, the J end by 8 bases, with 6 bases between. The CDR3 sequence is 11 residues long. Germline V gene lookup returns CDR1 SGHRS and CDR2 YFSETQ.